Detailed here is one T cell receptor beta chain. The clone's antigen remains unknown. At one end, the junction sequence differs from germline, possibly due to a read error. The ophthalmopathy patients had moderately to severely active disease, with a Clinical Activity Score of 3 or higher, a NOSPECS grade of 4 or higher, and a disease duration of less than 3 months. Patients were excluded if they had other autoimmune diseases, uncontrolled infections, pregnancy or lactation. Diagnosis was based on clinical symptoms, serum thyroxine, TRAb, thyroid ultrasound and orbital computed tomography. PBMCs were isolated from 8 to 10 ml of fresh peripheral blood by Ficoll-Paque density gradient centrifugation. Total RNA was extracted with Trizol reagent and quality-checked on an Agilent 2100 Bioanalyzer. These data belong to a study of Graves' ophthalmopathy and Graves' hyperthyroidism (dated by TCRdb to 2016 to 2019). General notes on the study: Peripheral blood was collected at initial diagnosis, prior to any treatment. The study used signatures of the TCR beta repertoire to tell Graves' ophthalmopathy apart from Graves' hyperthyroidism and to predict which patients would progress to ophthalmopathy. In total, approximately 130 blood samples were TCR-sequenced: some 40 ophthalmopathy, some 75 hyperthyroidism and about 17 hyperthyroidism-to-ophthalmopathy patients. To explore V-J signatures distinguishing ophthalmopathy from hyperthyroidism, a discovery set of roughly 98 patients (roughly 45 ophthalmopathy, 55 to 60 stable hyperthyroidism) was enrolled. An independent validation cohort was composed of some 18 hyperthyroidism patients and around 15 patients who later progressed from hyperthyroidism to ophthalmopathy. T-cell repertoires of thyroid tissue and blood were compared in several hyperthyroidism patients. Once sampling was done, hyperthyroidism patients were given methimazole at a starting dose of 30 mg daily, while ophthalmopathy patients were given high-dose intravenous methylprednisolone. The 100 discovery patients were randomly split 7:3 into training and test sets. Study-wide conclusions, independent of this receptor: In validation, the model predicted ophthalmopathy progression with about 71% sensitivity and roughly 72% specificity; approximately 12 predicted patients were CT-confirmed with GO in a median of approximately 6.5 months. No statistical method was used to predetermine the sample size, and group allocation was not hidden from the investigators. The 13-signature model separated ophthalmopathy from stable hyperthyroidism with approximately 85% sensitivity and around 84% specificity in cross-validation, and 80%/75% in the test set. Most of the expanded thyroid clonotypes with a frequency above 0.001 were also detected in blood, and it was suggested that the thyroid immune response may be reflected by blood repertoires.

The CDR3 contains 15 residues, cysteine and phenylalanine counted. The read is trimmed to its CDR3 DNA, 45 bases read in frame from base 1. Reading the germline V gene gives CDR1 SGHAT and CDR2 FQNNGV. For repertoire sequencing, TCR beta CDR3 regions were amplified from RNA transcripts. The first round was an RT-PCR using HTBI primers with the Qiagen OneStep RT-PCR kit, and this first round was followed by a second-round multiplex PCR, then size selection and purification. Libraries were sequenced on an Illumina HiSeq2000 using paired-end 100 bp reads. Per the original workflow: SOAPnuke was used to process the reads, removing any read that contained adapters or uncalled bases, had a mean Phred below 15, or lacked an exact match to the constant primer or identifier. High-quality paired reads were merged with COPE v1.2.5. Unique nucleotide sequences were defined as clonotypes and aligned to IMGT TRB V, D and J references using MiTCR v1.1. Only V-J combinations with frequency above 0.0001 were analysed, covering more than 99% of repertoires. For each V-J combination, a TCR clonal expansion and chaos score was defined as the ratio of F50 clonal expansion to chaos observed in the TCRdist matrix. Welch's t-statistics and random forest were used to reduce features to about a dozen V-J combinations, which were fed into a naive Bayes classifier. The similarity between thyroid and blood repertoires was quantified using the Morisita-Horn index. Starting from the raw public reads, TCRdb applied fastp trimming at Q25, assembled clones with MiXCR and retained in-frame beta chains. Rows merge per CDR3 protein into single entries with the most common DNA and genes. The V and J calls shown here were made by TCRdb, not taken from the authors' results. This sample gives roughly 160,000 distinct CDR3 sequences in total; approximately 40% of them show up just once. The ten largest clones capture 4.5% to 6% of the sample.

The TCR originated in a woman between 35 and 50 years old with Graves' ophthalmopathy. Donor details come from another sample of the same person, matched by shared clones. The material sequenced was peripheral blood. Recombination linked TRBV11-2 to TRBJ1-5; 7 central bases correspond to TRBD1. The nucleotides are TGTGCCAGCAGCGTTGGGGGACAGTACAATCAGCCCCAACATTTT. It encodes CASSVGGQYNQPQHF.